The clone carrying this TCR beta chain was seen just once. The target antigen is unknown. The CDR3 extends over 15 amino acids. Germline CDR1 reads MNHNS; CDR2 reads SASEGT. V lost 6 bases and J lost 0, with 15 bases in between. Libraries were prepared by immunoSEQ multiplex PCR; TCRdb keeps only in-frame clonotypes and omits some of them. The sample includes tens of thousands of clones, approximately 78% of them seen just once. The data derive from a study of OX40 agonist ivuxolimab in advanced cancers. Study results and limitations: CD4+ and CD8+ T cells in blood underwent clonal expansion by week 6 at 0.1 to 3.0 mg/kg. Relative to CD4+ cells, CD8+ T cells on average had more expanded clones.

The V gene is TRBV6-1, the J gene TRBJ2-7; D may be TRBD1 or TRBD2 (5 bases each). This clonotype originated in an adult with an advanced solid tumor such as melanoma, head and neck, liver or kidney cancer. Sequenced here: CD4+ or CD8+ T cells sorted from blood, sampled in a trial of the OX40 agonist ivuxolimab. The CDR3 DNA is TGTGCCAGCAGCCGCCAGGGAGTGGTCTCCTACGAGCAGTACTTC. It encodes CASSRQGVVSYEQYF.